The clone carrying this T cell receptor (beta chain) has a handful of counts. No antigen is known for it. Each CDR3 protein is one row after TCRdb ran MiXCR on the reads. Of 110,000 or so distinct CDR3 sequences listed, around 30% were seen once; the top ten hold around two fifths. The data belong to a study of T cell repertoires in cytomegalovirus infection. On the study more broadly: Both recently identified HLA-C-restricted and well-studied HLA-B-restricted CMV epitopes were used in the study. Public TCR beta signatures marked donors with CMV infection and the matching HLA. Whole-study results and caveats: Based on cumulative public TCR beta family frequency, carriers of CMV plus the relevant HLA were identified.

The CDR3 is made up of 17 amino acids. Deletions cut 2 bases from V and 10 bases from J, with 26 bases between. This chain links TRBV12-3 or TRBV12-4 with TRBJ1-2; unclear D gene. The source was CD8+ T cells from cultured PBMCs, collected from culture after CMV antigen stimulation. This TCR was sampled from a human donor in good health (CMV status not recorded). Some clones in this sample may be carry-over from other donors' samples. Written as DNA, the CDR3 is TGTGCCAGCAGTTTAACGTCTGGCCACGTGGTCCAAAGGATCTACACCTTC. This gives the protein CASSLTSGHVVQRIYTF.